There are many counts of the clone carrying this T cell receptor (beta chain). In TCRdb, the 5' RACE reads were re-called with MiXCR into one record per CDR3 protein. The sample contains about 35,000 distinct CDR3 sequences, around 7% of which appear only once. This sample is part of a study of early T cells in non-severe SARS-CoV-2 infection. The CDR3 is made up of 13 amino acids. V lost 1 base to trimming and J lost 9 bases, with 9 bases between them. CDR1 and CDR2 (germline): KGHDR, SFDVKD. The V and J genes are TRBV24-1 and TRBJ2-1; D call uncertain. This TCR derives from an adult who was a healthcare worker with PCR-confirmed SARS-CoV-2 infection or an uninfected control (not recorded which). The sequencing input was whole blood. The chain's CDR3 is CATSDFVGSEQFF. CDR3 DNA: TGTGCCACCAGTGATTTTGTGGGATCTGAGCAGTTCTTC.